The 20 T cell receptor beta chains listed next were all sequenced from one sample in a study of beta chain features in type 1 diabetes. Reverse transcribing all isolated RNA meant expressed TCRB transcripts were sequenced. The repertoire was sequenced with immunoSEQ multiplex PCR; TCRdb's copy has only in-frame clones and lacks some. The table has over 350,000 clones, about 15% seen once. Sequenced: naive CD4+ T cells from blood. These receptor sequences come from a woman aged 18-30 years in good health.

This clone was seen more than once but under ten times. V usage is TRBV30 and J usage is TRBJ1-2, with D possibly TRBD1 on 5 matching bases. Germline V CDR1 and CDR2: GTSNPN, SVGIG (reference sequence). The CDR3 runs to 12 residues. The V end lost 3 bases, the J end lost 7 bases, and 12 bases lay between the germline ends. The CDR3: CAWSVRVSGYTF. Here the CDR3 DNA reads TGTGCCTGGAGCGTCAGGGTCTCTGGCTACACCTTC.

The rearrangement joins TRBV29-1 to TRBJ2-1; 11 bases are shared with TRBD2. The length of the CDR3 is 15 residues. In germline, CDR1 is SQVTM, CDR2 ANQGSEA. V gave up 5 bases and J gave up 3 bases; unmatched junction bases: 6. For the CDR3, the DNA is TGCAGCGTTCAAATACTAGCGGGGGACTACAATGAGCAGTTCTTC. It encodes CSVQILAGDYNEQFF.

This clone turned up a few times. This rearrangement joins TRBV30 to TRBJ2-7; no clear D. The germline CDR1 and CDR2 sequences are GTSNPN and SVGIG (reference sequence). V lost 0 bases and J lost 4, with 7 bases in between. CDR3 length equals 12 residues. The CDR3 sequence: CAWSVFGYEQYF. The CDR3 DNA follows: TGTGCCTGGAGTGTTTTCGGGTACGAGCAGTACTTC. Full variable domain (missing parts from reference TRBV30 and TRBJ2-7): SQTIHQWPATLVQPVGSPLSLECTVEGTSNPNLYWYRQAAGRGLQLLFYSVGIGQISSEVPQNLSASRPQDRQFILSSKKLLLSDSGFYLCAWSVFGYEQYFGPGTRLTVT.

The V call is TRBV7-9, the J call TRBJ1-1, with a possible D match to TRBD1 (6 bases). The CDR3 extends over 14 amino acids. Trimming removed 3 bases at V and 5 bases at J, with 13 bases between. CDR1 is SEHNR, CDR2 FQNEAQ, per germline (reference sequence). The CDR3 region has the DNA TGTGCCAGCAGCTTCCGGGACACCCAAACTGAAGCTTTCTTT. It yields the protein CASSFRDTQTEAFF.

The chain recombines TRBV11-3 with TRBJ2-1; D ambiguous. Trimming pared 1 base from V and 5 bases from J, leaving 9 bases between. CDR1 and CDR2 from the germline V gene are SGHNT and YENEEA. This CDR3 is 14 amino acids long. The CDR3 nucleotides are TGTGCCAGCAGCTTAGGGGCCTTGCACAATGAGCAGTTCTTC. Its translation: CASSLGALHNEQFF. The complete variable domain, with remaining parts taken from reference TRBV11-3 and TRBJ2-1, reads EAGVVQSPRYKIIEKKQPVAFWCNPISGHNTLYWYLQNLGQGPELLIRYENEEAVDDSQLPKDRFSAERLKGVDSTLKIQPAELGDSAVYLCASSLGALHNEQFFGPGTRLTVL.

This chain links TRBV7-2 with TRBJ2-2, with D possibly matching TRBD2 (7 bases). Germline lookup yields CDR1 SGHTA and CDR2 FQGNSA. CDR3 length equals 16 residues. The V and J ends lost 1 base and 8 bases respectively, with 17 bases between them. This CDR3 is CASSLVYPGGTGELFF. The CDR3 bases are TGTGCCAGCAGCTTAGTTTACCCGGGGGGCACTGGGGAGCTGTTTTTT.

V usage is TRBV28 and J usage is TRBJ2-7; 9 nucleotides line up with TRBD2. Germline V lookup: CDR1 MDHEN, CDR2 SYDVKM. The CDR3 totals 14 residues. The ends lost 7 bases at V and 6 bases at J; junction bases unmatched: 10. The CDR3 sequence is CASTKAGGRREQYF. The CDR3 nucleotides read TGTGCCAGCACAAAAGCGGGAGGTCGTCGCGAGCAGTACTTC.

This sequence joins TRBV30 and TRBJ1-1; 9 bases are a match to TRBD1. The germline CDR1 and CDR2 sequences are GTSNPN and SVGIG (reference sequence). V lost 4 bases and J lost 4; bases outside the gene matches: 4. This CDR3 has 13 amino acids. The CDR3 loop is CAWKRQGGTEAFF. The DNA for the CDR3 is TGTGCCTGGAAACGACAGGGGGGCACTGAAGCTTTCTTT.

V is TRBV28 and J is TRBJ2-2; TRBD1 matches 8 bases. The trim removed 3 bases at V and 5 bases at J, leaving 17 bases unmatched. Germline V gives CDR1 MDHEN, CDR2 SYDVKM. The CDR3 contains 19 residues. CDR3 protein: CASSFLGFSTGEDTGELFF. CDR3 nucleotide sequence: TGTGCCAGCAGTTTCCTGGGGTTTTCGACAGGGGAAGATACCGGGGAGCTGTTTTTT.

This sequence joins TRBV28 and TRBJ1-1; tentatively, D is TRBD1 (5 bases). Between the trimmed V and J ends, which lost 7 bases and 2 bases, there was a span of 11 bases. This CDR3 has 13 residues. Germline values: CDR1 MDHEN, CDR2 SYDVKM. The CDR3 here is CASNERGNTEAFF. The CDR3 region has the DNA TGTGCCAGCAACGAAAGGGGCAACACTGAAGCTTTCTTT.

V usage is TRBV5-1 and J usage is TRBJ2-5; D is possibly TRBD1 (6 bases). The V gene lost 0 bases and the J gene lost 4 bases, with 13 bases spanning the gap. The length of the CDR3 is 15 residues. From germline, CDR1 is SGHRS and CDR2 YFSETQ. The CDR3 DNA reads TGCGCCAGCAGCTTGGTAGCTAACAGGGCAGAGACCCAGTACTTC. Amino acids: CASSLVANRAETQYF.

This clone was observed a few times. The V and J genes are TRBV5-1 and TRBJ2-3, with D maybe TRBD2 (5 bases). The V gene lost 4 bases and the J gene lost 3 bases, with 12 bases spanning the gap. This CDR3 has 14 residues. Germline lookup yields CDR1 SGHRS and CDR2 YFSETQ. The CDR3 reads CASSDRTFTDTQYF. CDR3 nucleotide sequence: TGCGCCAGCAGCGACCGGACTTTTACAGATACGCAGTATTTT.

In this sample, this clone turned up a few times. The J gene is TRBJ2-3, the V gene TRBV30; TRBD2 matches at 8 bases. Germline-derived CDR1 and CDR2 are GTSNPN and SVGIG (reference sequence). CDR3 length equals 15 residues. V shed 5 bases and J 7 bases; nucleotides not matched to a gene: 14. CDR3 region: CAWVGGAGVGNTQYF. The CDR3 nucleotides are TGTGCCTGGGTTGGGGGAGCGGGAGTGGGAAATACGCAGTATTTT.

This clone was counted between two and nine times. The genes are TRBV5-8 and TRBJ1-5; D uncertain. CDR1 and CDR2 (germline): SGHTS, YDEGEE. This CDR3 has 13 residues. V was cut by 3 bases and J by 5 bases, with 9 bases left in between. The CDR3 region is CASSSFSDQPQHF. The CDR3 DNA reads TGTGCCAGCAGCTCCTTCAGTGATCAGCCCCAGCATTTT.

In this sample, this clone turned up a few times. V usage is TRBV10-3 and J usage is TRBJ2-7; 9 bases align to TRBD2. V shed 0 bases and J 6 bases; nucleotides not matched to a gene: 6. The germline V gene encodes CDR1 ENHRY and CDR2 SYGVKD. The CDR3 is 15 residues long. Here the CDR3 reads CAISESRGRAVEQYF. CDR3 sequence (DNA): TGTGCCATCAGTGAGTCTCGCGGGAGGGCGGTCGAGCAGTACTTC.

Only a few counts were recorded for this clone. The chain joins TRBV29-1 to TRBJ2-1, with D perhaps matching TRBD2 (5 bases). CDR1 is SQVTM and CDR2 is ANQGSEA in the germline V gene. The length of the CDR3 is 15 residues. The V and J ends lost 5 bases and 7 bases respectively, with 21 bases between them. The CDR3 sequence: CSVNEGRAVGNEQFF. CDR3 nucleotide sequence: TGCAGCGTTAACGAAGGGCGGGCCGTAGGAAATGAGCAGTTCTTC.

The chain uses TRBV10-3 and TRBJ2-5; 10 bases are shared with TRBD1. The junction had 9 bases not matched to a gene; V was cut back by 10 bases and J by 4 bases. CDR3 length: 14 amino acids. The germline V gene has CDR1 ENHRY and CDR2 SYGVKD. The chain's CDR3 is CATETGGLIETQYF. CDR3 in DNA: TGTGCCACCGAGACAGGGGGCCTGATAGAGACCCAGTACTTC.

V gene TRBV19 combines with J gene TRBJ2-1; the D gene is possibly TRBD2 (5 bases). The length of the CDR3 is 14 residues. The V gene lost 0 bases and the J gene lost 8 bases, with 11 bases spanning the gap. CDR1 LNHDA and CDR2 SQIVND come from the germline V gene (reference sequence). CDR3 loop: CASSIEALAHEQFF. The CDR3 DNA follows: TGTGCCAGTAGTATAGAAGCTCTAGCCCATGAGCAGTTCTTC. Looking up the rest from reference TRBV19 and TRBJ2-1 gives the full variable domain: DGGITQSPKYLFRKEGQNVTLSCEQNLNHDAMYWYRQDPGQGLRLIYYSQIVNDFQKGDIAEGYSVSREKKESFPLTVTSAQKNPTAFYLCASSIEALAHEQFFGPGTRLTVL.

This clone was counted only a few times. The J gene is TRBJ2-5, the V gene TRBV28, with 8 positions matching TRBD2. In germline, CDR1 is MDHEN, CDR2 SYDVKM. The CDR3 is 14 amino acids. J gave up 5 bases and V 4 bases, and 6 bases lay outside the gene matches. The CDR3 bases are TGTGCCAGCAGTTCAGGACTAGCACCCGAGACCCAGTACTTC. This encodes CASSSGLAPETQYF.

This clone has just a few counts. The chain links TRBV18 to TRBJ2-5; 13 bases match TRBD2. Germline CDR1 KGHSH, CDR2 LQKENI. The CDR3 loop spans 15 amino acids. Losses at the gene ends were 4 bases for V and 2 bases for J; bases not matched to a gene: 1. The CDR3 sequence is CASSQTSGRQETQYF. The CDR3 bases are TGTGCCAGCTCACAGACTAGCGGGAGGCAAGAGACCCAGTACTTC. Based on the CDR3 plus reference TRBV18 and TRBJ2-5, the full variable domain is NAGVMQNPRHLVRRRGQEARLRCSPMKGHSHVYWYRQLPEEGLKFMVYLQKENIIDESGMPKERFSAEFPKEGPSILRIQQVVRGDSAAYFCASSQTSGRQETQYFGPGTRLLVL.